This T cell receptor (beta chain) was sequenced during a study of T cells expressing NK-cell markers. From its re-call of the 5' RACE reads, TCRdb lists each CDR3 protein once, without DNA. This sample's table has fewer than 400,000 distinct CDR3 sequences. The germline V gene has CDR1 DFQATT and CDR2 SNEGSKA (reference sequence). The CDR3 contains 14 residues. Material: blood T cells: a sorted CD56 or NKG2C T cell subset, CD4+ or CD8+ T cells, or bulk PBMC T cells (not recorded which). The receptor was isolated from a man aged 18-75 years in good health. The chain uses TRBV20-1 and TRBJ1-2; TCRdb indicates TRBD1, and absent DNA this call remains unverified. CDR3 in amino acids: CSAPRQGPNYGYTF.